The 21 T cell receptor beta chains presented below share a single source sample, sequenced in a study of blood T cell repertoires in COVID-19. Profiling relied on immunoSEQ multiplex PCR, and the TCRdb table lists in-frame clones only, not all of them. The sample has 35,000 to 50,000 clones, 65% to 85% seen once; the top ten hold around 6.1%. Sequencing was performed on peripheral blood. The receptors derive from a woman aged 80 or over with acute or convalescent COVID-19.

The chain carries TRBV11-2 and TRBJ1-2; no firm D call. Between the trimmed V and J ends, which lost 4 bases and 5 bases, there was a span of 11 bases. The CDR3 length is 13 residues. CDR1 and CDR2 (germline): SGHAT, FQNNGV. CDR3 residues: CASSSPTEYGYTF. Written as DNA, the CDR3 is TGTGCCAGCAGCTCCCCGACGGAGTATGGCTACACCTTC.

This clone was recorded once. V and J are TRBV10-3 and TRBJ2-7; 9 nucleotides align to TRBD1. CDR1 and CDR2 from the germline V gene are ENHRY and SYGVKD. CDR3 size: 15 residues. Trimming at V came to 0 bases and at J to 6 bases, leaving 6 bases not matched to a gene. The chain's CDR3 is CAISESPGTGSEQYF. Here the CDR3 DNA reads TGTGCCATCAGTGAGTCGCCCGGGACAGGGAGCGAGCAGTACTTC.

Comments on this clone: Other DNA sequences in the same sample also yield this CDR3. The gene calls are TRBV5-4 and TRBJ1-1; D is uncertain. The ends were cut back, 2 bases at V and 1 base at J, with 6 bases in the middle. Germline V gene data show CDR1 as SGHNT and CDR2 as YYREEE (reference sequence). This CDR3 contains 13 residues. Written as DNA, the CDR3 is TGTGCCAGCAGCTTTGGCCAGAACACTGAAGCTTTCTTT. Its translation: CASSFGQNTEAFF.

CDR3 coding DNA: TGTGCCAGCAGCTTGAACGCGGGGTATCACAATGAGCAGTTCTTC. Its protein product is CASSLNAGYHNEQFF. The J gene is TRBJ2-1, the V gene TRBV11-2, with D perhaps TRBD2 (6 bases). There are 15 residues in the CDR3. V shed 3 bases and J shed 5 bases, with 14 bases lying between them. Looked up from germline, CDR1 is SGHAT and CDR2 is FQNNGV.

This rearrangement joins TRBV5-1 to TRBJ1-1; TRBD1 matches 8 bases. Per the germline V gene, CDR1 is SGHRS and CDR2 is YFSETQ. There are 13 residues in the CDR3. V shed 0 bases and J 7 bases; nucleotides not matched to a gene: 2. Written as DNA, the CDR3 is TGCGCCAGCAGCTTGGGACAGGGGATTGAAGCTTTCTTT. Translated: CASSLGQGIEAFF.

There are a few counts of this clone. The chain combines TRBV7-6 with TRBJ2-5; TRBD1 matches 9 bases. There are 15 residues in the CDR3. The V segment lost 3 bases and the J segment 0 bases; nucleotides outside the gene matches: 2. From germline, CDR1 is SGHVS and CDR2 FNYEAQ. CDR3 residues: CASSFDRGYQETQYF. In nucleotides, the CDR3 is TGTGCCAGCAGCTTCGACAGGGGGTACCAAGAGACCCAGTACTTC. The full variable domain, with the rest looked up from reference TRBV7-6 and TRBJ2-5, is GAGVSQSPRYKVTKRGQDVALRCDPISGHVSLYWYRQALGQGPEFLTYFNYEAQQDKSGLPNDRFSAERPEGSISTLTIQRTEQRDSAMYRCASSFDRGYQETQYFGPGTRLLVL.

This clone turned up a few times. Written as DNA, the CDR3 is TGTGCCAGCAGCTTGGTGGCGGGGAACTATGGCTACACCTTC. Translated: CASSLVAGNYGYTF. This chain joins TRBV5-4 and TRBJ1-2; no reliable D call. The V end lost 0 bases, the J end lost 2 bases, and 8 bases lay between the germline ends. Germline loops: CDR1 SGHNT, CDR2 YYREEE (reference sequence). The CDR3 loop spans 14 amino acids.

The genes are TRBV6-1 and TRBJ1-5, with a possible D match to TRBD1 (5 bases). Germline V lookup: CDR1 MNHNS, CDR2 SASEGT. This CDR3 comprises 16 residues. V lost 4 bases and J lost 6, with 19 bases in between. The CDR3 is CASSGTTVRIAQPQHF. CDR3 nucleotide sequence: TGTGCCAGCAGTGGGACGACAGTAAGAATAGCTCAGCCCCAGCATTTT.

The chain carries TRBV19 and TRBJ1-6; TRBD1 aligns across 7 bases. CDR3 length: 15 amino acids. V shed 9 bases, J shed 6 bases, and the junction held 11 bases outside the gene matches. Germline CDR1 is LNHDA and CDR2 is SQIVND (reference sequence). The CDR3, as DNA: TGTGCCAGCCGCCGGGACAGAAGCGGTAATTCACCCCTCCACTTT. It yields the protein CASRRDRSGNSPLHF.

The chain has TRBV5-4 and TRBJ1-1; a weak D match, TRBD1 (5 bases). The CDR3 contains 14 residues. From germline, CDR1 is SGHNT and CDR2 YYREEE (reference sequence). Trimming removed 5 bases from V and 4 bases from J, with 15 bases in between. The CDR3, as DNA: TGTGCCAGCAGGTACCAGGGCCACGGCACTGAAGCTTTCTTT. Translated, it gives CASRYQGHGTEAFF.

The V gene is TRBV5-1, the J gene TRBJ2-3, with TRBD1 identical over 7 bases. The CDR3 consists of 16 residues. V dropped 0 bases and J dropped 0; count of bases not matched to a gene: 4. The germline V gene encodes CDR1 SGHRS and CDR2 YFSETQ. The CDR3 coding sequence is TGCGCCAGCAGCTTGGACAGGGGAATTAGCACAGATACGCAGTATTTT. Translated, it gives CASSLDRGISTDTQYF.

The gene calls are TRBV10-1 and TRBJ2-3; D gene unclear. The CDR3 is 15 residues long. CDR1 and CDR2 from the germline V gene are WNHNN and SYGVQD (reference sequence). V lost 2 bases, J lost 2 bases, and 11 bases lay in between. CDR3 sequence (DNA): TGCGCCAGCAGTGAGACAGACGTACCCACAGATACGCAGTATTTT. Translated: CASSETDVPTDTQYF.

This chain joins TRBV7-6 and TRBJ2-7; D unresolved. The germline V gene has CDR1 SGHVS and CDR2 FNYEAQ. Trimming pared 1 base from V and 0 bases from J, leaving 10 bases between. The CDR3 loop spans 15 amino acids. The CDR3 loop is CASSLGTTSSYEQYF. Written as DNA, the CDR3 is TGTGCCAGCAGCTTAGGTACAACAAGCTCCTACGAGCAGTACTTC.

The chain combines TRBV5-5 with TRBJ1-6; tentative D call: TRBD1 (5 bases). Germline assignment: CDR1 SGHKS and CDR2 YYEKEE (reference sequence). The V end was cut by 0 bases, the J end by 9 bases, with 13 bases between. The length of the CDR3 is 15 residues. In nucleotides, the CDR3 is TGTGCCAGCAGCTTGGCTTTAGTAGGGGTTTCACCCCTCCACTTT. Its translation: CASSLALVGVSPLHF. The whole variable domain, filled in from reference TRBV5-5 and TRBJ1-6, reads DAGVTQSPTHLIKTRGQQVTLRCSPISGHKSVSWYQQVLGQGPQFIFQYYEKEERGRGNFPDRFSARQFPNYSSELNVNALLLGDSALYLCASSLALVGVSPLHFGNGTRLTVT.

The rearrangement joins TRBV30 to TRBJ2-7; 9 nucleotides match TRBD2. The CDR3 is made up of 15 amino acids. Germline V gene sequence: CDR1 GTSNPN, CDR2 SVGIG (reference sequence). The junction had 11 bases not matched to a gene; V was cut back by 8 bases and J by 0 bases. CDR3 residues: CAALPRTSVSYEQYF. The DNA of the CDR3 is TGTGCCGCTTTGCCTCGGACTAGCGTCTCCTACGAGCAGTACTTC.

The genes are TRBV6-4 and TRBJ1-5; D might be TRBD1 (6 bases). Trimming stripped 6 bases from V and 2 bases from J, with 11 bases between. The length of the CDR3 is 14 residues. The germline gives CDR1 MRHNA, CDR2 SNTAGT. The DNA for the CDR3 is TGTGCCAGCAGCGGCACAGGGTGCAATCAGCCCCAGCATTTT. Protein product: CASSGTGCNQPQHF.

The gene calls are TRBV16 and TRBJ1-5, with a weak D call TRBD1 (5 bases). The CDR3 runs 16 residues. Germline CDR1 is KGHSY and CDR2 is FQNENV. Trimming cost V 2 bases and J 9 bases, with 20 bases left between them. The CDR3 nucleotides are TGTGCCAGCAGCCAAGAGAGCGGGCAGGGAAATTCGCCCCAGCATTTT. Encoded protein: CASSQESGQGNSPQHF.

CDR3 in DNA: TGCGCCAGCAGTTCAGGGATAGGAGCAGATACGCAGTATTTT. This codes for CASSSGIGADTQYF. The chain employs TRBV5-1 and TRBJ2-3, with D possibly being TRBD1 (5 bases). CDR1 and CDR2 (germline): SGHRS, YFSETQ. Between the trimmed V and J ends, which lost 5 bases and 4 bases, there was a span of 14 bases. This CDR3 contains 14 residues.

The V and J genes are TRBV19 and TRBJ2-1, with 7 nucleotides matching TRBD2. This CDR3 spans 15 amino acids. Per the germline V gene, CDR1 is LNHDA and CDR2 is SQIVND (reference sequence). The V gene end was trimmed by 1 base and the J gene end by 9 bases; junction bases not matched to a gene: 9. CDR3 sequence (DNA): TGTGCCAGTAGTATAGGGCCAGCGGGGCGAGGTGAGCAGTTCTTC. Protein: CASSIGPAGRGEQFF.

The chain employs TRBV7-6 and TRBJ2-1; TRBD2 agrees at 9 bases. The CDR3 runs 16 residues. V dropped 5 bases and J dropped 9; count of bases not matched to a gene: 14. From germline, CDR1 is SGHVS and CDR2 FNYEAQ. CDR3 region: CASSPGPTSGRLEQFF. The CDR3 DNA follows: TGTGCCAGCAGCCCCGGCCCTACTAGCGGGCGGCTTGAGCAGTTCTTC.

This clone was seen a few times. The DNA of the CDR3 is TGTGCCAGCAGCTTCGGGTCGCAGTATCAGCCCCAGCATTTT. This encodes CASSFGSQYQPQHF. The chain couples TRBV11-2 to TRBJ1-5; D call uncertain. Germline V gives CDR1 SGHAT, CDR2 FQNNGV. V gave up 3 bases and J gave up 5 bases, with 11 bases separating them. The CDR3 loop spans 14 amino acids. The full variable domain, with the rest looked up from reference TRBV11-2 and TRBJ1-5, is EAGVAQSPRYKIIEKRQSVAFWCNPISGHATLYWYQQILGQGPKLLIQFQNNGVVDDSQLPKDRFSAERLKGVDSTLKIQPAKLEDSAVYLCASSFGSQYQPQHFGDGTRLSIL.